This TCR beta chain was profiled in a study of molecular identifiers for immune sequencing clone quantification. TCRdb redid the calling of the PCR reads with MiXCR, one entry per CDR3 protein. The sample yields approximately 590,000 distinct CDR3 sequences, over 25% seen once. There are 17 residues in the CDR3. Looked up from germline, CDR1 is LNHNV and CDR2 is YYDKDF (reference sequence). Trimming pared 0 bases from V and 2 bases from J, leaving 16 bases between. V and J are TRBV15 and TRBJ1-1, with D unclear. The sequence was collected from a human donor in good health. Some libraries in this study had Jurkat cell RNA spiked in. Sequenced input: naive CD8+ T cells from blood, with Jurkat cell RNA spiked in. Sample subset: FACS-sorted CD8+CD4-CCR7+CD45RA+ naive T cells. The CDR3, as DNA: TGTGCCACCAGCAGAGAGGTTATGCAAACACCTAACACTGAAGCTTTCTTT. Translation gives CATSREVMQTPNTEAFF. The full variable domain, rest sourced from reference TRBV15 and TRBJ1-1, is DAMVIQNPRYQVTQFGKPVTLSCSQTLNHNVMYWYQQKSSQAPKLLFHYYDKDFNNEADTPDNFQSRRPNTSFCFLDIRSPGLGDTAMYLCATSREVMQTPNTEAFFGQGTRLTVV.